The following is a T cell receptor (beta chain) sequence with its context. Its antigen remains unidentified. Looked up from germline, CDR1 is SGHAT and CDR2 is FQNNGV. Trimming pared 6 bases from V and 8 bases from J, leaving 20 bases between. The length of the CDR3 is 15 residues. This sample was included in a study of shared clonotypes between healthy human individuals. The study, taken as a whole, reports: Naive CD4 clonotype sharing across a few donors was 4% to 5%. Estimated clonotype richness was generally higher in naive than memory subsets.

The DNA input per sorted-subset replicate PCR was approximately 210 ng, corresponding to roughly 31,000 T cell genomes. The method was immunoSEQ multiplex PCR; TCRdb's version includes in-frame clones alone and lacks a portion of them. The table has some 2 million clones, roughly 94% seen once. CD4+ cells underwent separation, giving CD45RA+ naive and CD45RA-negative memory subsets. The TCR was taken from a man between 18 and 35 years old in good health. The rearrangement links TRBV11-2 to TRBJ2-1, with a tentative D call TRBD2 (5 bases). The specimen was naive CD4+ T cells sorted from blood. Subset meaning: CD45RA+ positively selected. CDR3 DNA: TGTGCCAGCAGACGGGCCGGGAACGAGCGGCATGAGCAGTTCTTC. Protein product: CASRRAGNERHEQFF.